The 21 T cell receptor beta chains below all came from one sample that was sequenced in a study of T cell changes during pregnancy in multiple sclerosis. TCRdb keeps only in-frame clones here, not all; method: immunoSEQ multiplex PCR. The data show about 68,000 clones, with about 90% seen just once and around 1.5% held by the top ten. The input for sequencing was peripheral blood, taken in the second trimester of pregnancy. Receptor source: a female donor in good health, enrolled as a control in a pregnancy study.

The CDR3 DNA reads TGTGCCAGCAGTGCCCCCCCGGTCACCGGGGAGCTGTTTTTT. As protein: CASSAPPVTGELFF. The J gene is TRBJ2-2, the V gene TRBV27; D uncertain. The CDR3 is 14 residues long. Germline CDR1 reads MNHEY; CDR2 reads SMNVEV (reference sequence). V was pared by 5 bases and J by 4 bases, with 11 bases between.

The chain couples TRBV19 to TRBJ1-5; D remains unclear. The ends were cut back, 7 bases at V and 3 bases at J, with 10 bases in the middle. Germline lookup yields CDR1 LNHDA and CDR2 SQIVND (reference sequence). CDR3 length: 13 residues. The CDR3 sequence is CASTDTLNQPQHF. For the CDR3, the DNA is TGTGCCAGTACCGACACCCTCAATCAGCCCCAGCATTTT.

The chain couples TRBV7-9 to TRBJ2-2, with 15 bases aligning to TRBD2. Germline V gene lookup returns CDR1 SEHNR and CDR2 FQNEAQ (reference sequence). The CDR3 sequence is 16 residues long. J gave up 7 bases and V 5 bases, and 5 bases lay outside the gene matches. The DNA of the CDR3 is TGTGCCAGCAGCGGGACTAGCGGGGGGCCGATCGGGGAGCTGTTTTTT. Translation: CASSGTSGGPIGELFF.

The rearrangement links TRBV9 to TRBJ2-1; the D gene is possibly TRBD2 (7 bases). In germline, CDR1 is SGDLS, CDR2 YYNGEE. V lost 2 bases and J 5 bases, leaving 17 bases between the germline ends. CDR3 length equals 16 residues. DNA of the CDR3: TGTGCCAGCAGCGTTGGGGGGGCGCTGAGGAACAATGAGCAGTTCTTC. As protein: CASSVGGALRNNEQFF. The variable domain in full, completed from reference TRBV9 and TRBJ2-1, reads DSGVTQTPKHLITATGQRVTLRCSPRSGDLSVYWYQQSLDQGLQFLIQYYNGEERAKGNILERFSAQQFPDLHSELNLSSLELGDSALYFCASSVGGALRNNEQFFGPGTRLTVL.

J is TRBJ2-7 and V is TRBV10-3; D possibly corresponds to TRBD2 (5 bases). Per germline, CDR1 ENHRY and CDR2 SYGVKD. The CDR3 is 12 amino acids. The V gene lost 10 bases and the J gene lost 0 bases, with 10 bases spanning the gap. CDR3 region: CASTSISYEQYF. CDR3 in DNA: TGTGCCAGTACTAGTATCTCCTACGAGCAGTACTTC.

This rearrangement joins TRBV15 to TRBJ2-5; TRBD2 aligns across 7 bases. This CDR3 region has 13 residues. With V trimmed by 8 bases and J by 4 bases, 7 bases remained unmatched. Germline CDR1 and CDR2: LNHNV and YYDKDF (reference sequence). DNA for the CDR3: TGTGCCACCCGACTAAGCGGGATAGAGACCCAGTACTTC. This translates into CATRLSGIETQYF.

This clone is a singleton in its sample. The chain has TRBV28 and TRBJ1-5, with 8 bases fitting TRBD1. This CDR3 has 18 amino acids. The V gene's germline CDR1 is MDHEN and CDR2 SYDVKM. V trimming: 4 bases; J trimming: 4 bases; junction bases outside the gene matches: 15. For the CDR3, the DNA is TGTGCCAGCAGTTCCCTTAACAGGGGGTTTAGGACGAATCAGCCCCAGCATTTT. Protein product: CASSSLNRGFRTNQPQHF.

The rearrangement uses TRBV6-4 and TRBJ2-1; TRBD2 matches 8 bases. Trimming removed 2 bases from V and 4 bases from J; junction bases left unmatched: 4. Germline V lookup: CDR1 MRHNA, CDR2 SNTAGT. The CDR3 runs 15 residues. CDR3: CASSDGAGEYNEQFF. The CDR3 region has the DNA TGTGCCAGCAGTGACGGAGCGGGGGAGTACAATGAGCAGTTCTTC.

The chain has TRBV28 and TRBJ2-1, with 12 positions matching TRBD1. The J segment lost 6 bases and the V segment lost 9 bases, leaving 12 bases of the junction unmatched. Germline assignment: CDR1 MDHEN and CDR2 SYDVKM. There are 16 residues in the CDR3. CDR3 residues: CASLGQGARRANEQFF. The CDR3 coding sequence is TGTGCCAGTTTGGGACAGGGGGCGAGGAGGGCCAATGAGCAGTTCTTC.

J is TRBJ1-2 and V is TRBV5-6; 7 bases map to TRBD1. The V gene's germline CDR1 is SGHDT and CDR2 YYEEEE. Trimming removed 7 bases from V and 4 bases from J; junction bases left unmatched: 7. This CDR3 has 13 amino acids. The CDR3 reads CASYSDRVYGYTF. CDR3 bases: TGTGCCAGCTATTCTGACAGGGTCTATGGCTACACCTTC.

The chain recombines TRBV11-1 with TRBJ1-5; D is perhaps TRBD1 (6 bases). Germline V gives CDR1 SGHAT, CDR2 FQDESV (reference sequence). With 6 bases removed from V and 6 bases from J, the gap between germline ends came to 24 bases. This CDR3 is 17 amino acids long. In nucleotides, the CDR3 is TGTGCCAGCAGACTCGACAGGACCCCCCGAACCAGTCAGCCCCAGCATTTT. Amino acid sequence: CASRLDRTPRTSQPQHF.

This clone was recorded only once. The chain employs TRBV19 and TRBJ1-5; D gene unclear. This CDR3 spans 12 amino acids. Germline lookup yields CDR1 LNHDA and CDR2 SQIVND (reference sequence). V lost 3 bases and J lost 7, with 7 bases in between. The CDR3 DNA reads as TGTGCCAGTAGTATCCCCGTCCAGCCCCAGCATTTT. Encoded protein: CASSIPVQPQHF.

This clone was found once. The CDR3 region has the DNA TGTGCCACCAGCAGAGATTTGGCAGGGGAGCGTGAAGGCTACACCTTC. As protein: CATSRDLAGEREGYTF. The chain joins TRBV15 to TRBJ1-2; D may be TRBD1 (6 bases). The CDR3 contains 16 residues. Deletions cut 0 bases from V and 8 bases from J, with 19 bases between. The V gene's germline CDR1 is LNHNV and CDR2 YYDKDF (reference sequence).

The genes are TRBV19 and TRBJ2-6; D perhaps matches TRBD2 (6 bases). Germline CDR1 reads LNHDA; CDR2 reads SQIVND (reference sequence). V lost 3 bases and J lost 4, with 10 bases in between. CDR3 length: 15 amino acids. The CDR3 nucleotides are TGTGCCAGTAGTATGGAGGGTGACGGGGCCAACGTCCTGACTTTC. It encodes CASSMEGDGANVLTF.

In DNA, the CDR3 is TGCGCCAGCAGCCAAGGTCTAGCGGGAGGAGGTCAGTACTTC. This sequence encodes CASSQGLAGGGQYF. The chain recombines TRBV4-3 with TRBJ2-7, with TRBD2 identical over 11 bases. V trimming: 1 base; J trimming: 10 bases; junction bases outside the gene matches: 6. Germline CDR1 reads LGHNA; CDR2 reads YSLEER. The CDR3 has 14 amino acids.

V is TRBV6-5 and J is TRBJ2-2, with a weak D call TRBD2 (5 bases). V lost 5 bases, J lost 3 bases, and 13 bases lay in between. The germline CDR1 and CDR2 sequences are MNHEY and SVGAGI. This CDR3 has 15 amino acids. The DNA of the CDR3 is TGTGCCAGCAGTACTAGTTGGACGGACACCGGGGAGCTGTTTTTT. Its translation is CASSTSWTDTGELFF.

Here the CDR3 reads CASSYSQVSYEQYF. In DNA, the CDR3 is TGTGCCAGCAGCTATTCCCAGGTCTCCTACGAGCAGTACTTC. This sequence joins TRBV5-6 and TRBJ2-7, with unresolved D. V was trimmed by 3 bases and J by 0 bases, leaving 10 bases between them. Germline lookup yields CDR1 SGHDT and CDR2 YYEEEE. The CDR3 is made up of 14 amino acids.

This chain uses TRBV27 with TRBJ2-3; D remains ambiguous. Trimming stripped 4 bases from V and 6 bases from J, with 14 bases between. CDR1 is MNHEY, CDR2 SMNVEV, per germline (reference sequence). CDR3 length: 14 amino acids. CDR3 nucleotide sequence: TGTGCCAGCAGTTCCGCAGAGGTCCGGGATACGCAGTATTTT. Translation: CASSSAEVRDTQYF.

J is TRBJ2-3 and V is TRBV5-1; weak D call: TRBD1 (6 bases). Germline V gene sequence: CDR1 SGHRS, CDR2 YFSETQ. This CDR3 is 15 amino acids long. Trimming took off 2 bases at V and 1 base at J, with 11 bases between the two ends. The CDR3 DNA is TGCGCCAGCAGCTTCCAGGGGATCGGCACAGATACGCAGTATTTT. Translation gives CASSFQGIGTDTQYF.

V usage is TRBV30 and J usage is TRBJ2-2; TRBD2 aligns across 7 bases. The germline V gene encodes CDR1 GTSNPN and CDR2 SVGIG (reference sequence). CDR3 length equals 15 residues. Trimming took 5 bases from V and 3 from J; bases not matched to a gene: 9. CDR3 sequence: CAWSPTSQDTGELFF. The DNA for the CDR3 is TGTGCCTGGTCTCCGACTAGCCAGGACACCGGGGAGCTGTTTTTT.

In its sample, this clone was seen once. The J gene is TRBJ1-5, the V gene TRBV11-2; D is perhaps TRBD1 (5 bases). The V gene's germline CDR1 is SGHAT and CDR2 FQNNGV. The V end was cut by 3 bases, the J end by 2 bases, with 11 bases between. The CDR3 extends over 15 amino acids. CDR3 loop: CASSLTENGNQPQHF. DNA of the CDR3: TGTGCCAGCAGCTTGACAGAGAATGGCAATCAGCCCCAGCATTTT. The complete variable domain, with remaining parts taken from reference TRBV11-2 and TRBJ1-5, reads EAGVAQSPRYKIIEKRQSVAFWCNPISGHATLYWYQQILGQGPKLLIQFQNNGVVDDSQLPKDRFSAERLKGVDSTLKIQPAKLEDSAVYLCASSLTENGNQPQHFGDGTRLSIL.